A single sample gave rise to the 2 T cell receptor beta chains below, sequenced in a study of Ad26.COV2.S vaccination and SARS-CoV-2 variants (dated by TCRdb to the early 2020s). Libraries were constructed by the immunoSEQ multiplex PCR assay. TCRdb's version of the immuneACCESS table is confined to in-frame rearrangements and falls short of the full clone set. An unresolved V gene accounts for under half of the shortfall where checked; the remainder is of unknown origin. Counted in this sample were 360,000 or so clones; 89% of them appeared once. The top ten clonotypes cover under 2% of the sample. The treatment or condition label, read with the paper, signifies: around 19 received Ad26.COV2.S at low or high dose, single or two shots; roughly 5 received placebo; per-sample allocation not given. Repertoires of vaccine and placebo recipients were sequenced from samples collected on day 63 after the first injection.

The sample was peripheral blood, taken in a trial of Ad26.COV2.S vaccine versus placebo. Receptor source: a person aged 18-60 years who received the Ad26.COV2.S COVID-19 vaccine or a placebo.

The chain links TRBV19 to TRBJ1-1; 7 bases line up with TRBD1. Germline V lookup: CDR1 LNHDA, CDR2 SQIVND (reference sequence). The trim removed 6 bases at V and 4 bases at J, leaving 14 bases unmatched. There are 16 residues in the CDR3. CDR3 nucleotide sequence: TGTGCCAGTAGCCCAGGTGGGACAGTGGGGAGCACTGAAGCTTTCTTT. Amino acid sequence: CASSPGGTVGSTEAFF.

The chain couples TRBV19 to TRBJ2-1; 9 bases are a match to TRBD2. The junction had 10 bases not matched to a gene; V was cut back by 11 bases and J by 2 bases. Per the germline V gene, CDR1 is LNHDA and CDR2 is SQIVND (reference sequence). The CDR3 is 15 residues long. In DNA form, the CDR3 reads TGTGCCGCTGGGCGAATAGCGGGAGCCTACAATGAGCAGTTCTTC. This sequence encodes CAAGRIAGAYNEQFF.